The 18 T cell receptor beta chains below come from one sample, sequenced in a study of blood T cell repertoires in COVID-19. Method: immunoSEQ multiplex PCR; TCRdb's copy keeps in-frame clones and lacks some. Among fewer than 110,000 clones listed, 80% to 85% were seen once. Specimen: peripheral blood. These receptors all come from a human donor in a cohort sampled during active COVID-19.

A few counts support this clone. This chain links TRBV7-9 with TRBJ2-2; D gene ambiguous. The CDR3 runs 12 residues. Germline lookup yields CDR1 SEHNR and CDR2 FQNEAQ (reference sequence). V was clipped by 7 bases and J by 4 bases, with 7 bases between them. The CDR3 DNA follows: TGTGCCAGCATCTCCGGCACCGGGGAGCTGTTTTTT. Its protein product is CASISGTGELFF.

The chain recombines TRBV10-3 with TRBJ2-7; unclear D gene. Germline V CDR1 and CDR2: ENHRY, SYGVKD. The V end lost 6 bases, the J end lost 2 bases, and 14 bases lay between the germline ends. The CDR3 has 14 amino acids. The CDR3, as DNA: TGTGCCATCAGGTTTAGTAATAAGCCCTACGAGCAGTACTTC. Its translation: CAIRFSNKPYEQYF.

This clone came up once. The V call is TRBV7-3, the J call TRBJ2-2; 9 bases map to TRBD1. This CDR3 is 17 amino acids long. Germline CDR1 SGHTA, CDR2 FQGTGA. V dropped 4 bases and J dropped 6; count of bases not matched to a gene: 12. CDR3 sequence (DNA): TGTGCCAGCAGCTCCTGGTCCGGGACAGGGCAGGCCGGGGAGCTGTTTTTT. It specifies CASSSWSGTGQAGELFF.

The chain carries TRBV5-4 and TRBJ1-2; D is perhaps TRBD1 (5 bases). The germline V and J ends were trimmed by 0 bases and 7 bases, with 16 bases remaining between them. This CDR3 is built from 15 residues. Germline V CDR1 and CDR2: SGHNT, YYREEE (reference sequence). The CDR3 loop reads CASSLGTREAGGYTF. CDR3 bases: TGTGCCAGCAGCTTGGGGACAAGGGAGGCGGGTGGCTACACCTTC.

The chain links TRBV7-2 to TRBJ1-3, with no clear D. CDR3 size: 14 residues. Per germline, CDR1 SGHTA and CDR2 FQGNSA. Trimming took off 2 bases at V and 0 bases at J, with 5 bases between the two ends. The CDR3 is CASSLINSGNTIYF. Written as DNA, the CDR3 is TGTGCCAGCAGCTTAATAAACTCTGGAAACACCATATATTTT.

The chain joins TRBV7-3 to TRBJ2-2, with 8 nucleotides matching TRBD2. Germline loops: CDR1 SGHTA, CDR2 FQGTGA. The junction had 14 bases not matched to a gene; V was cut back by 0 bases and J by 5 bases. CDR3 length: 19 amino acids. The CDR3 loop reads CASSLTLPSREAETGELFF. In DNA, the CDR3 is TGTGCCAGCAGCTTAACCCTACCCTCGCGGGAGGCCGAAACCGGGGAGCTGTTTTTT.

This sequence joins TRBV10-3 and TRBJ1-6; TRBD1 matches 7 bases. Trimming took 2 bases from V and 10 from J; bases not matched to a gene: 5. The germline V gene has CDR1 ENHRY and CDR2 SYGVKD. The CDR3 length is 14 residues. The chain's CDR3 is CAISEDRVGSPLHF. In DNA form, the CDR3 reads TGTGCCATCAGTGAGGACAGGGTGGGATCACCCCTCCACTTT.

The chain is built from TRBV6-5 and TRBJ1-5; 8 bases align to TRBD1. CDR1 MNHEY and CDR2 SVGAGI come from the germline V gene. Trimming removed 8 bases from V and 2 bases from J; junction bases left unmatched: 5. The CDR3 spans 14 residues. As DNA, the CDR3 is TGTGCCAGCTCAGAACAGGGGGGCAATCAGCCCCAGCATTTT. Its translation: CASSEQGGNQPQHF.

The J gene is TRBJ2-4, the V gene TRBV30; a possible D gene is TRBD2 (5 bases). V lost 0 bases, J lost 0 bases, and 9 bases lay in between. The CDR3 runs 15 residues. The germline V gene has CDR1 GTSNPN and CDR2 SVGIG (reference sequence). DNA for the CDR3: TGTGCCTGGAGTGTACGGGGTCTAGCCAAAAACATTCAGTACTTC. It encodes CAWSVRGLAKNIQYF. The entire variable domain, with the rest obtained from reference TRBV30 and TRBJ2-4, is as follows: SQTIHQWPATLVQPVGSPLSLECTVEGTSNPNLYWYRQAAGRGLQLLFYSVGIGQISSEVPQNLSASRPQDRQFILSSKKLLLSDSGFYLCAWSVRGLAKNIQYFGAGTRLSVL.

Notes on this clone: One junction end disagrees with the germline gene, perhaps due to a read error. The V gene is TRBV5-4, the J gene TRBJ2-1, with 7 bases aligning to TRBD2. Per germline, CDR1 SGHNT and CDR2 YYREEE (reference sequence). The CDR3 consists of 15 residues. The CDR3 here is CASSSPVAGDPTSIF. The CDR3 bases are TGTGCCAGCAGCTCTCCCGTGGCGGGAGACCCGACCTCAATCTTC.

The CDR3 DNA reads as TGTGCCAGCTCTCCAGCCGGGACAGGGAATAATCAGCCCCAGCATTTT. Translation: CASSPAGTGNNQPQHF. This chain joins TRBV18 and TRBJ1-5; 9 bases align to TRBD1. Per germline, CDR1 KGHSH and CDR2 LQKENI. Trimming cost V 6 bases and J 4 bases; bases outside gene matches: 10. This CDR3 comprises 16 residues.

V and J are TRBV19 and TRBJ2-1; maybe TRBD2 (6 bases). This CDR3 region has 15 residues. Trimming cost V 6 bases and J 4 bases, with 16 bases left between them. The germline V gene has CDR1 LNHDA and CDR2 SQIVND (reference sequence). Written as DNA, the CDR3 is TGTGCCAGTAGCCCTAGACTAGATGGTTACAATGAGCAGTTCTTC. It yields the protein CASSPRLDGYNEQFF.

The chain is built from TRBV3-1 (or the pseudogene TRBV3-2) and TRBJ2-7, with 8 positions matching TRBD1. The germline gives CDR1 LGHDT, CDR2 YNNKEL (reference sequence). Trimming at V came to 1 base and at J to 3 bases, leaving 8 bases not matched to a gene. The CDR3 runs to 16 residues. This CDR3 is CASSQVPGGYFYEQYV. The CDR3, as DNA: TGTGCCAGCAGCCAAGTGCCAGGGGGCTATTTCTACGAGCAGTACGTC.

The CDR3 spells CAWATGVGGQPQHF. The CDR3 DNA reads as TGTGCCTGGGCAACAGGGGTCGGGGGCCAGCCCCAGCATTTT. The rearrangement joins TRBV30 to TRBJ1-5, with 7 bases that match TRBD1. Germline CDR1 reads GTSNPN; CDR2 reads SVGIG (reference sequence). The CDR3 loop spans 14 amino acids. Losses at the gene ends were 5 bases for V and 7 bases for J; bases not matched to a gene: 11.

The rearrangement links TRBV2 to TRBJ1-4; TRBD1 matches 8 bases. The CDR3 consists of 14 residues. The trim removed 6 bases at V and 5 bases at J, leaving 5 bases unmatched. Germline CDR1 SNHLY, CDR2 FYNNEI. CDR3 coding DNA: TGTGCCAGCAGATTCGGACAGGGCAATGAAAAACTGTTTTTT. It codes for CASRFGQGNEKLFF.

Here the CDR3 reads CASSTIAGGYEQYF. CDR3 in DNA: TGTGCCAGCAGCACTATAGCGGGAGGCTACGAGCAGTACTTC. V and J are TRBV5-4 and TRBJ2-7; 10 nucleotides agree with TRBD2. This CDR3 is built from 14 residues. CDR1 is SGHNT, CDR2 YYREEE, per germline (reference sequence). The J segment lost 3 bases and the V segment lost 4 bases, leaving 4 bases of the junction unmatched.

The chain combines TRBV5-1 with TRBJ1-6; D gene unclear. V shed 0 bases and J shed 2 bases, with 6 bases lying between them. This CDR3 spans 15 amino acids. Per germline, CDR1 SGHRS and CDR2 YFSETQ. This CDR3 is CASSLDPAYNSPLHF. The CDR3 nucleotides are TGCGCCAGCAGCTTGGATCCGGCCTATAATTCACCCCTCCACTTT.

This clone has a single count. The chain couples TRBV4-3 to TRBJ1-1, with D unclear. The germline V gene has CDR1 LGHNA and CDR2 YSLEER. Between the trimmed V and J ends, which lost 1 base and 5 bases, there was a span of 11 bases. This CDR3 contains 14 residues. The CDR3, as DNA: TGCGCCAGCAGCCAAGTAAACTGGAGGACTGAAGCTTTCTTT. Translated: CASSQVNWRTEAFF.